The rows below give T cell receptor beta chains drawn from one sample of a study of blood T cell repertoires in COVID-19. Generated by immunoSEQ multiplex PCR, the TCRdb table keeps only in-frame clones and is missing some. The sample holds 200,000 to 300,000 clones, around 88% seen once. The sample consisted of peripheral blood. The receptors shown here come from a man aged 25-45 years with active or convalescent COVID-19. Both conserved end residues are part of each CDR3. A D gene is named only where the DNA matches it firmly. Only part of the rows carry a size: once, few, many, or a class if the clone is expanded.

v_gene	j_gene	abundance	d_gene	CDR3nt	CDR3aa
TRBV6-5	TRBJ2-1	few	NA	TGTGCCAGCAGTTACTCGATTTACGGGGACAATGAGCAGTTCTTC	CASSYSIYGDNEQFF
TRBV29-1	TRBJ1-5	few	TRBD1	TGCAGCGTTGAGACAGGGGGGGGAGGTCAGCCCCAGCATTTT	CSVETGGGGQPQHF
TRBV5-4	TRBJ1-1	NA	NA	TGTGCCAGCAGCTTGGAGCCGGGAGTGTACACTGAAGCTTTCTTT	CASSLEPGVYTEAFF
TRBV10-1	TRBJ2-5	NA	NA	TGCGCCAGCAGCCGGAGCATTCAAGAGACCCAGTACTTC	CASSRSIQETQYF
TRBV6-5	TRBJ2-7	NA	TRBD2	TGTGCCAGCAAACTAGCGGGGGCCTACGAGCAGTACTTC	CASKLAGAYEQYF
TRBV4-1	TRBJ1-2	NA	TRBD1	TGCGCCAGCAGCCAAGCCATGACGGACAGGAGCTATGGCTACACCTTC	CASSQAMTDRSYGYTF
TRBV27	TRBJ1-5	NA	NA	TGTGCCAGCGGATACAGGGAGAATCAGCCCCAGCATTTT	CASGYRENQPQHF
TRBV6-1	TRBJ1-4	NA	NA	TGTGCCAGCAGTGAAGCTCTCGGAAGGGGTGGCAGTGAAAAACTGTTTTTT	CASSEALGRGGSEKLFF
TRBV3-1/TRBV3-2	TRBJ1-3	NA	NA	TGTGCCAGCAGCCAGAGCGACAGACCTGGAAACACCATATATTTT	CASSQSDRPGNTIYF
TRBV6-2/TRBV6-3	TRBJ1-5	NA	NA	TGTGCCAGCAGCCCCGGACAGACCAGAAGCAATCAGCCCCAGCATTTT	CASSPGQTRSNQPQHF
TRBV13	TRBJ2-7	NA	NA	TGTGCCAGCAGCGAGGGATACGAGCAGTACTTC	CASSEGYEQYF
TRBV25-1	TRBJ2-4	NA	NA	TGTGCCAGCAGTGAAATAGGGGGTCAAAACATTCAGTACTTC	CASSEIGGQNIQYF
TRBV11-2	TRBJ1-3	NA	TRBD1	TGTGCCAGCAGCTTTGTACAGGGGTTCCTACGGGGAAACACCATATATTTT	CASSFVQGFLRGNTIYF
TRBV6-4	TRBJ2-1	NA	NA	TGTGCCAGCAGTGTAGCGTTCAGAGATGAGCAGTTCTTC	CASSVAFRDEQFF
TRBV5-1	TRBJ2-2	NA	NA	TGCGCCAGCAGCTTCGAGGCCGGGGAGCTGTTTTTT	CASSFEAGELFF
TRBV2	TRBJ2-3	once	NA	TGTGCCAGCAGCGGGGAAAGCACAGATACGCAGTATTTT	CASSGESTDTQYF
TRBV18	TRBJ1-1	NA	NA	TGTGCCAGCTCACCCACGGAGGTCCGCGGCCCTGAAGCTTTCTTT	CASSPTEVRGPEAFF
TRBV5-1	TRBJ1-6	NA	NA	TGCGCCAGCAGCTCTGACCCCCGGGATTCACCCCTCCACTTT	CASSSDPRDSPLHF
TRBV2	TRBJ1-2	NA	NA	TGTGCCAGCAGTTATGGCAGATTCAACTATGGCTACACCTTC	CASSYGRFNYGYTF
TRBV10-1	TRBJ2-3	NA	NA	TGCGCCAGCAGTGAGACAGCCCCGACAGGTCGTTTTTCAGATACGCAGTATTTT	CASSETAPTGRFSDTQYF
TRBV10-1	TRBJ2-3	NA	TRBD2	TGCGCCAGCAGTGAGACTAGCGGGGGAACAGATACGCAGTATTTT	CASSETSGGTDTQYF
TRBV27	TRBJ2-5	NA	TRBD2	TGTGCCAGCAGTTGGGGACTAGCGGGTCCCAGGTACTTC	CASSWGLAGPRYF
TRBV4-3	TRBJ2-1	many	NA	TGCGCCAGCAGCCCTCGACATCGTGGCGATGAGCAGTTCTTC	CASSPRHRGDEQFF
TRBV6-5	TRBJ2-6	NA	TRBD2	TGTGCCAGCAGTTATCTCCGGGGGGTCGGGGCCAACGTCCTGACTTTC	CASSYLRGVGANVLTF
TRBV5-8	TRBJ1-6	NA	NA	TGTGCCAGCAGATTCGGTTTTGGGAGCTCCTATAATTCACCCCTCCACTTT	CASRFGFGSSYNSPLHF
TRBV19	TRBJ1-1	NA	NA	TGTGCCAGTAGTATGGCAGGGGTGAACACTGAAGCTTTCTTT	CASSMAGVNTEAFF
TRBV5-4	TRBJ2-3	NA	NA	TGTGCCAGCAGCCCCCGGGGAAGTGCGGCCACAGATACGCAGTATTTT	CASSPRGSAATDTQYF
TRBV6-6	TRBJ1-1	NA	NA	TGTGCCAGCAGTGCGACAGAAAACACTGAAGCTTTCTTT	CASSATENTEAFF
TRBV7-9	TRBJ1-1	NA	NA	TGTGCCGGAAAGGGGTCGGGCCCTGAAGCTTTCTTT	CAGKGSGPEAFF
TRBV2	TRBJ2-5	NA	NA	TGTGCCAGCAGACCCCATTTAGAAATCTCAGAGACCCAGTACTTC	CASRPHLEISETQYF
TRBV7-2	TRBJ1-1	NA	TRBD1	TGTGCCAGCAGCATCGGGACAGCGAACACTGAAGCTTTCTTT	CASSIGTANTEAFF
TRBV27	TRBJ2-1	NA	TRBD1	TGTGCCAGCAGTTTCTCCGGGACAGGGGTCTACAATGAGCAGTTCTTC	CASSFSGTGVYNEQFF
TRBV27	TRBJ1-2	NA	NA	TGTGCCAGCAGTTTAGAAGCCGGCTATGGCTACACCTTC	CASSLEAGYGYTF
TRBV4-1	TRBJ1-6	NA	TRBD1	TGCGCCAGCAACCCCGGGACAGGCCCCGTCCCCCTCCACTTT	CASNPGTGPVPLHF
TRBV10-3	TRBJ1-1	NA	TRBD1	TGTGCCATCAGTGAAGCCGGACAGGGAGAGACTGAAGCTTTCTTT	CAISEAGQGETEAFF
TRBV5-8	TRBJ2-7	few	NA	TGTGCCAGCAGCTTGGGGGGGGACGGAATCTCCTACGAGCAGTACTTC	CASSLGGDGISYEQYF
TRBV19	TRBJ2-5	NA	TRBD1	TGTGCCAGTAGGGACAGGGGGCAAGAGACCCAGTACTTC	CASRDRGQETQYF
TRBV20-1	TRBJ2-3	NA	TRBD2	TGCAGTGCTAGTCGTCCCGGGGGGGGCGCACCACGCACAGATACGCAGTATTTT	CSASRPGGGAPRTDTQYF
TRBV5-4	TRBJ2-3	NA	TRBD1	TGTGCCAGCAGCTTTAAGGGGGCCGGATCAGATACGCAGTATTTT	CASSFKGAGSDTQYF
TRBV9	TRBJ2-2	NA	TRBD1	TGTGCCAGCAGCGCACGACCGGGACAGGGAGTGGCCGGGGAGCTGTTTTTT	CASSARPGQGVAGELFF
TRBV5-8	TRBJ2-1	NA	TRBD2	TGTGCCAGCACGCGGGGGGGCTCCTACAATGAGCAGTTCTTC	CASTRGGSYNEQFF
TRBV28	TRBJ2-4	NA	TRBD1	TGTGCCAGTTGGGGACAGGGTTTTCTCAAAAACATTCAGTACTTC	CASWGQGFLKNIQYF
TRBV5-3	TRBJ1-4	NA	TRBD1	TGTGCCAGAAGAACTAGGGGGCTGGTAAAACTGTTTTTT	CARRTRGLVKLFF
TRBV5-1	TRBJ2-5	NA	TRBD2	TGCGCCAGCAGCCGGACGCGGGGGGGCCGGGAGACCCAGTACTTC	CASSRTRGGRETQYF
TRBV7-9	TRBJ2-3	NA	NA	TGTGCCAGCAGCGAGGGGGGGCAGGCCCGGTTCACAGATACGCAGTATTTT	CASSEGGQARFTDTQYF
TRBV11-2	TRBJ2-1	NA	NA	TGTGCCAGCAGCCCTAGTTCTGCGGGGAACTACAATGAGCAGTTCTTC	CASSPSSAGNYNEQFF
TRBV30	TRBJ2-7	NA	NA	TGTGCCTGGAGTGTACCCGTCATACACTACGAGCAGTACTTC	CAWSVPVIHYEQYF
TRBV4-3	TRBJ2-1	NA	NA	TGCGCCAGCAGCCAAGGGTCAGGGGAGTTTTACAATGAGCAGTTCTTC	CASSQGSGEFYNEQFF
TRBV5-4	TRBJ2-3	NA	NA	TGTGCCAGCAGCCCGGCGTTGACTCGCACAGATACGCAGTATTTT	CASSPALTRTDTQYF
TRBV24-1	TRBJ2-1	NA	NA	TGTGCCACCAGTGACTTGACAGGCGAGCAGTTCTTC	CATSDLTGEQFF
TRBV21-1	TRBJ1-4	NA	NA	TGTGCCAGCAGCAAATCTAGGCAGCCTAATGAAAAACTGTTTTTT	CASSKSRQPNEKLFF
TRBV6-5	TRBJ1-4	NA	NA	TGTGCCAGCAGGACGGGGTGGACAACTAATGAAAAACTGTTTTTT	CASRTGWTTNEKLFF
TRBV4-1	TRBJ1-5	NA	NA	TGCGCCAGCAGCCAAGTAGCAGGGCAGAGGCAGCCCCAGCATTTT	CASSQVAGQRQPQHF
TRBV9	TRBJ1-1	once	TRBD1	TGTGCCAGCAGCGAAGGCCGGGACAGGGAGTACACTGAAGCTTTCTTT	CASSEGRDREYTEAFF
TRBV12-3/TRBV12-4	TRBJ1-6	NA	NA	TGTGCCAGCAGGAAGGACAGCAATTCACCCCTCCACTTT	CASRKDSNSPLHF
TRBV19	TRBJ1-2	NA	TRBD1	TGTGCCAGTAGAGACAGGACAGGGGACAATCCCTATGGCTACACCTTC	CASRDRTGDNPYGYTF
TRBV21-1	TRBJ1-5	NA	NA	TGTGCCAGCAGCAAAAAATATTACCACAGGGGGCCCGTTTCAGGCAATCAGCCCCAGCATTTT	CASSKKYYHRGPVSGNQPQHF
TRBV5-1	TRBJ2-2	NA	NA	TGCGCCAGCAGCTTGGGCCCGCAGGGGAACACCGGGGAGCTGTTTTTT	CASSLGPQGNTGELFF
TRBV7-2	TRBJ2-7	NA	TRBD2	TGTGCCAGCAGCTCCTTTGCGGGGGGGCCTGGTTACGAGCAGTACTTC	CASSSFAGGPGYEQYF